This entry features one TCR beta chain sequence. What antigen it recognizes has not been identified. No quality values exist for individual bases; no much larger clone is one base distant. These data are taken from a study of control samples from healthy donors and cancer patients (dated by TCRdb to the early 2020s). Spanning cysteine to phenylalanine, the CDR3 consists of 15 amino acids. Just CDR3 DNA is preserved here, 45 bases in frame from base 1. The germline V and J ends show losses of 2 bases and 4 bases respectively, and no gene match explains 7 bases of the junction. The germline V gene (reference sequence) specifies LNHDA as CDR1 and SQIVND as CDR2. The receptor library was made with the immunoSEQ multiplex PCR assay. Drawn from immuneACCESS, this table holds only the in-frame rearrangements with V and J called that TCRdb kept. Clones are partly lost; checked studies trace under half to an unresolved V gene and leave the rest unexplained. The sample profile shows 100,000 to 150,000 clones; around 87% of them were found once. Over 2.5% of the sample goes to the ten largest clones.

Sequencing used blood. The chain joins TRBV19 to TRBJ1-1; TRBD1 agrees with 7 junctional bases. The clonotype originates from a man aged 60 to 75 in good health. The nucleotide sequence is TGTGCCAGTAGTATAAAGCCCTACAGGGGCACTGAAGCTTTCTTT. Translated, this gives CASSIKPYRGTEAFF. Supplemented by the reference TRBV19 and TRBJ1-1 proteins around the CDR3, the complete variable domain is DGGITQSPKYLFRKEGQNVTLSCEQNLNHDAMYWYRQDPGQGLRLIYYSQIVNDFQKGDIAEGYSVSREKKESFPLTVTSAQKNPTAFYLCASSIKPYRGTEAFFGQGTRLTVV.